The 28 T cell receptor beta chains in this list originate from one sample, sequenced in a study of OX40 agonist ivuxolimab in advanced cancers. TCRdb's copy holds only in-frame clones and misses some; the assay was immunoSEQ multiplex PCR. The profile shows tens of thousands of clones, approximately 81% of them singletons. Sequencing was performed on CD4+ or CD8+ T cells sorted from blood, taken in a trial of the OX40 agonist ivuxolimab. These receptors all come from an adult with an advanced solid tumor such as melanoma, head and neck, liver or kidney cancer.

V usage is TRBV28 and J usage is TRBJ1-2; D is perhaps TRBD1 (5 bases). V was trimmed by 2 bases and J by 7 bases, leaving 11 bases between them. Germline V gene data show CDR1 as MDHEN and CDR2 as SYDVKM. The CDR3 sequence is 13 residues long. The CDR3 sequence is CASSLPVRGGYTF. The CDR3 DNA reads as TGTGCCAGCAGTTTACCCGTGAGGGGTGGCTACACCTTC.

This clone was observed a handful of times. V is TRBV20-1 and J is TRBJ2-7; unclear D gene. Germline CDR1 reads DFQATT; CDR2 reads SNEGSKA (reference sequence). The V gene lost 6 bases and the J gene lost 5 bases, with 11 bases spanning the gap. This CDR3 has 11 amino acids. The CDR3, as DNA: TGCAGTGCGACCTCAGGTAACGAGCAGTACTTC. This gives the protein CSATSGNEQYF.

This clone is medium-sized by share. The V call is TRBV5-1, the J call TRBJ2-7; 7 bases fit TRBD1. CDR3 length equals 14 residues. Germline V lookup: CDR1 SGHRS, CDR2 YFSETQ. With 4 bases clipped from V and 6 bases from J, the junction kept 10 bases outside the gene matches. For the CDR3, the DNA is TGCGCCAGCAGCCCCACCGACAGGGTCGGCGAGCAGTACTTC. It encodes CASSPTDRVGEQYF.

This sequence joins TRBV5-3 and TRBJ2-1; D uncertain. TRBV5-3 is recorded as an ORF, its role being uncertain. There are 15 residues in the CDR3. V lost 5 bases and J lost 0, with 12 bases in between. CDR3 residues: CARRNGWSSYNEQFF. The CDR3 coding sequence is TGTGCCAGAAGGAACGGTTGGAGCTCCTACAATGAGCAGTTCTTC.

The chain joins TRBV5-1 to TRBJ2-7, with 11 bases identical to TRBD1. The CDR3 is 16 amino acids. The germline gives CDR1 SGHRS, CDR2 YFSETQ. Trimming at V came to 1 base and at J to 7 bases, leaving 10 bases not matched to a gene. The CDR3 reads CASSLFSGTGGEEQYF. DNA of the CDR3: TGCGCCAGCAGCTTGTTCTCCGGGACAGGGGGTGAGGAGCAGTACTTC.

The chain combines TRBV19 with TRBJ2-1, with a possible D match to TRBD2 (6 bases). CDR1 is LNHDA and CDR2 is SQIVND in the germline V gene (reference sequence). This CDR3 is built from 15 residues. The ends were cut back, 4 bases at V and 5 bases at J, with 15 bases in the middle. CDR3 loop: CASSKGREIHNEQFF. The DNA of the CDR3 is TGTGCCAGTAGTAAGGGGCGGGAAATCCACAATGAGCAGTTCTTC.

Only one count was recorded for this clone. The genes are TRBV6-6 and TRBJ1-1; no definite D call. From germline, CDR1 is MNHNY and CDR2 SVGAGI (reference sequence). Between the trimmed V and J ends, which lost 7 bases and 6 bases, there was a span of 21 bases. This CDR3 spans 15 amino acids. CDR3 residues: CASTRAGRSSAEAFF. CDR3 nucleotides: TGTGCCAGCACCCGAGCCGGACGGTCCTCGGCTGAAGCTTTCTTT.

This rearrangement joins TRBV11-2 to TRBJ1-2; possible D gene TRBD1, 6 bases. In germline, CDR1 is SGHAT, CDR2 FQNNGV. The CDR3 extends over 13 amino acids. With 5 bases removed from V and 4 bases from J, the gap between germline ends came to 11 bases. This CDR3 reads CASSKNRVYGYTF. CDR3 nucleotides: TGTGCCAGCAGCAAAAACAGGGTCTATGGCTACACCTTC.

The chain is built from TRBV30 and TRBJ2-5, with unresolved D. Germline V CDR1 and CDR2: GTSNPN, SVGIG (reference sequence). Trimming stripped 0 bases from V and 4 bases from J, with 3 bases between. This CDR3 is built from 11 residues. The CDR3 is CAWSVRETQYF. The DNA of the CDR3 is TGTGCCTGGAGTGTACGAGAGACCCAGTACTTC. The whole variable domain, filled in from reference TRBV30 and TRBJ2-5, reads SQTIHQWPATLVQPVGSPLSLECTVEGTSNPNLYWYRQAAGRGLQLLFYSVGIGQISSEVPQNLSASRPQDRQFILSSKKLLLSDSGFYLCAWSVRETQYFGPGTRLLVL.

This chain uses TRBV7-8 with TRBJ1-5; D is unresolved. This CDR3 comprises 15 residues. Trimming removed 6 bases from V and 1 base from J, with 13 bases in between. Germline V lookup: CDR1 SGHVS, CDR2 FQNEAQ. The CDR3: CASSQDGKSNQPQHF. In nucleotides, the CDR3 is TGTGCCAGCAGTCAGGACGGAAAAAGCAATCAGCCCCAGCATTTT. The whole variable domain, remainder taken from reference TRBV7-8 and TRBJ1-5, is GAGVSQSPRYKVAKRGQDVALRCDPISGHVSLFWYQQALGQGPEFLTYFQNEAQLDKSGLPSDRFFAERPEGSVSTLKIQRTQQEDSAVYLCASSQDGKSNQPQHFGDGTRLSIL.

This chain connects TRBV27 to TRBJ2-1, with 7 bases lining up with TRBD2. The CDR3 has 14 residues. J lost 4 bases, V lost 8 bases, and 8 bases had no gene match. Per germline, CDR1 MNHEY and CDR2 SMNVEV (reference sequence). As DNA, the CDR3 is TGTGCCAGCCTCAAGAGGGGAGGGTACAATGAGCAGTTCTTC. The encoded protein is CASLKRGGYNEQFF.

The J gene is TRBJ1-2, the V gene TRBV7-9; a possible D gene is TRBD1 (5 bases). Trimming stripped 7 bases from V and 7 bases from J, with 13 bases between. CDR3 length: 12 residues. Germline V CDR1 and CDR2: SEHNR, FQNEAQ (reference sequence). This CDR3 is CASTQTGGGYTF. For the CDR3, the DNA is TGTGCCAGCACCCAAACGGGGGGTGGCTACACCTTC.

The chain couples TRBV11-3 to TRBJ2-1; 10 positions match TRBD1. Looked up from germline, CDR1 is SGHNT and CDR2 is YENEEA. With 5 bases clipped from V and 11 bases from J, the junction kept 15 bases outside the gene matches. The CDR3 sequence is 16 residues long. Here the CDR3 reads CASSLRQGARNGKQFF. CDR3 in DNA: TGTGCCAGCAGCCTACGACAGGGGGCCAGGAATGGTAAGCAGTTCTTC.

V gene TRBV20-1 combines with J gene TRBJ2-7; possibly TRBD1 or TRBD2 for D (5 bases each). CDR1 and CDR2 from the germline V gene are DFQATT and SNEGSKA (reference sequence). Trimming left V 3 bases short and J 5 bases short, with 8 bases between. The CDR3 consists of 11 residues. The DNA of the CDR3 is TGCAGTGCTAGGAGGGGCGACGAGCAGTACTTC. It translates to CSARRGDEQYF.

This clone rates as medium-sized. This chain links TRBV11-2 with TRBJ2-3; 10 bases are a match to TRBD1. J lost 1 base, V lost 5 bases, and 9 bases had no gene match. The CDR3 sequence is 17 residues long. Germline CDR1 and CDR2: SGHAT and FQNNGV. CDR3 sequence (DNA): TGTGCCAGCAGCCATAGACAGGGGGCATCTGGCACAGATACGCAGTATTTT. Translating it yields CASSHRQGASGTDTQYF.

This chain connects TRBV4-3 to TRBJ2-2; D might be TRBD1 or TRBD2, each matching 5 bases. With 1 base removed from V and 7 bases from J, the gap between germline ends came to 16 bases. Germline-derived CDR1 and CDR2 are LGHNA and YSLEER. CDR3 length: 16 residues. CDR3 in amino acids: CASSQGPRAAGGELFF. The CDR3 bases are TGCGCCAGCAGCCAAGGCCCCAGGGCGGCGGGCGGGGAGCTGTTTTTT.

The gene calls are TRBV5-5 and TRBJ1-1; 9 bases align to TRBD1. This CDR3 has 15 residues. Germline CDR1 and CDR2: SGHKS and YYEKEE (reference sequence). V gave up 4 bases and J gave up 4 bases; unmatched junction bases: 8. In DNA form, the CDR3 reads TGTGCCAGCAGCCCGCGGACAGGGGTGGGCACTGAAGCTTTCTTT. Translated: CASSPRTGVGTEAFF.

The J gene is TRBJ2-7, the V gene TRBV27; TRBD2 matches 15 bases. V lost 4 bases and J lost 3; bases outside the gene matches: 7. The CDR3 consists of 17 residues. Germline CDR1 reads MNHEY; CDR2 reads SMNVEV (reference sequence). The CDR3 DNA reads as TGTGCCAGCAGTTCCAATAAGGGACTAGCGGGAGGCTACGAGCAGTACTTC. Protein: CASSSNKGLAGGYEQYF.

The chain employs TRBV7-3 and TRBJ1-2, with no clear D. This CDR3 is built from 13 residues. Deletions cut 2 bases from V and 8 bases from J, with 12 bases between. Germline V gene sequence: CDR1 SGHTA, CDR2 FQGTGA. The CDR3 sequence is CASSLVTSWGYTF. In nucleotides, the CDR3 is TGTGCCAGCAGCTTAGTTACGTCCTGGGGCTACACCTTC.

Only a few counts were recorded for this clone. The CDR3: CASSPLAGRQETQYF. The CDR3 DNA sequence: TGTGCCAGCTCACCCTTAGCAGGGAGGCAAGAGACCCAGTACTTC. The rearrangement links TRBV18 to TRBJ2-5; tentative D call: TRBD2 (6 bases). CDR1 is KGHSH, CDR2 LQKENI, per germline. Trimming pared 3 bases from V and 2 bases from J, leaving 13 bases between. The CDR3 is made up of 15 amino acids.

The chain joins TRBV11-2 to TRBJ2-3; possibly TRBD1 for D (5 bases). In germline, CDR1 is SGHAT, CDR2 FQNNGV. Deletions cut 5 bases from V and 1 base from J, with 16 bases between. The CDR3 runs 16 residues. The CDR3 here is CASSRDSYRGTDTQYF. CDR3 nucleotide sequence: TGTGCCAGCAGCCGTGACAGTTACCGGGGCACAGATACGCAGTATTTT.

The V and J genes are TRBV15 and TRBJ1-4, with no clear D. This CDR3 contains 13 residues. Looked up from germline, CDR1 is LNHNV and CDR2 is YYDKDF (reference sequence). V was clipped by 2 bases and J by 4 bases, with 5 bases between them. The CDR3 DNA is TGTGCCACCAGCAGATCTCTTAATGAAAAACTGTTTTTT. Amino acid sequence: CATSRSLNEKLFF.

This clone showed up just a few times. The rearrangement links TRBV7-2 to TRBJ2-1; TRBD2 matches at 9 bases. Per germline, CDR1 SGHTA and CDR2 FQGNSA. J was trimmed by 5 bases and V by 3 bases; bases with no gene match: 2. The CDR3 covers 14 residues. The CDR3 DNA reads as TGTGCCAGCAGCTTTCCTAGCGGGAACAATGAGCAGTTCTTC. Protein sequence: CASSFPSGNNEQFF.

This clone was recorded once. V usage is TRBV5-5 and J usage is TRBJ1-1; TRBD1 is a possible D gene (6 bases). The ends were cut back, 2 bases at V and 0 bases at J, with 8 bases in the middle. CDR3 size: 14 residues. Per the germline V gene, CDR1 is SGHKS and CDR2 is YYEKEE (reference sequence). CDR3 in DNA: TGTGCCAGCAGCTTATGGACAGTGAACACTGAAGCTTTCTTT. It yields the protein CASSLWTVNTEAFF. The variable domain in full, with the rest retrieved from reference TRBV5-5 and TRBJ1-1, is DAGVTQSPTHLIKTRGQQVTLRCSPISGHKSVSWYQQVLGQGPQFIFQYYEKEERGRGNFPDRFSARQFPNYSSELNVNALLLGDSALYLCASSLWTVNTEAFFGQGTRLTVV.

The V and J genes are TRBV5-6 and TRBJ2-5, with D possibly called TRBD1 or TRBD2 (5 bases each). The CDR3 loop spans 14 amino acids. Germline-derived CDR1 and CDR2 are SGHDT and YYEEEE. V lost 3 bases and J 9 bases, leaving 18 bases between the germline ends. The CDR3 protein is CASSWERGSGAQYF. CDR3 nucleotides: TGTGCCAGCAGCTGGGAGAGGGGATCCGGGGCCCAGTACTTC.

In this sample, this clone turned up a few times. The gene calls are TRBV7-9 and TRBJ2-7, with 16 bases identical to TRBD2. The germline V gene encodes CDR1 SEHNR and CDR2 FQNEAQ (reference sequence). The V gene end was trimmed by 5 bases and the J gene end by 6 bases; junction bases not matched to a gene: 4. The CDR3 consists of 15 residues. The CDR3 DNA is TGTGCCAGCAGCGGGACTAGCGGGAGGGCCTCCGAGCAGTACTTC. It is translated as CASSGTSGRASEQYF.

The chain links TRBV7-9 to TRBJ1-5; 7 bases align to TRBD1. The germline V gene encodes CDR1 SEHNR and CDR2 FQNEAQ (reference sequence). The ends lost 5 bases at V and 5 bases at J; junction bases unmatched: 3. The CDR3 runs 13 residues. The CDR3 DNA sequence: TGTGCCAGCAGCACCAGGGGGGATCAGCCCCAGCATTTT. It translates to CASSTRGDQPQHF.

The V gene is TRBV7-2, the J gene TRBJ1-1; 8 bases fit TRBD1. Germline loops: CDR1 SGHTA, CDR2 FQGNSA. J was trimmed by 2 bases and V by 1 base; bases with no gene match: 3. The CDR3 runs to 15 residues. CDR3 sequence: CASSLVAGGNTEAFF. The CDR3 nucleotides are TGTGCCAGCAGCTTAGTGGCAGGGGGCAACACTGAAGCTTTCTTT.